The clone carrying this TCR beta chain was seen once. Its antigen is unknown. The sample originates from a study of PD-1 blockade in classical Hodgkin lymphoma. General study results and limits: At baseline, newly diagnosed patients reportedly showed less TCR diversity than healthy donors. Complete responders had baseline diversity similar to newly diagnosed patients. Repertoire difference causes, possibly disease activity or prior therapy, remain undefined.

Autologous stem cell transplantation was followed by relapse in every patient, and brentuximab vedotin exposure varied. Magnetic negative selection of thawed PBMCs yielded the CD8+ T cells. Sequencing used immunoSEQ multiplex PCR; TCRdb keeps in-frame clones, though not all of them. The sample has 5,000 or so clones, 82% seen once; the top ten hold over 9%. This clonotype was obtained from a human donor with classical Hodgkin lymphoma. This material consisted of CD8+ T cells from blood, taken at baseline.

The CDR3 DNA is TGTGCCAGCAGCCCTGGGAGGGGGGAGCAGTACTTC. Protein sequence: CASSPGRGEQYF. This chain uses TRBV11-1 with TRBJ2-7; D might be TRBD2 (7 bases). With 5 bases removed from V and 7 bases from J, the gap between germline ends came to 12 bases. CDR3 length: 12 residues. Germline loops: CDR1 SGHAT, CDR2 FQDESV (reference sequence).